The source of this T cell receptor beta chain is a study of CD4 T cells in relation to SARS-CoV-2 and coronaviruses. About the study: PBMCs were cultured with antigen for about eleven days before TCR beta sequencing. The restricting HLA molecule for shared crossreactive spike epitopes was mapped. Negative control cultures got HIV-1 Nef peptides or no peptide.

Remarks on this clone: Its cognate antigen is unknown.

CD4+ T cells from unexposed donors were obtained before the COVID-19 pandemic (2011-2018). The cells were cultured for over eight days before CD4+ T cells were isolated. There are 17 residues in the CDR3. Trimming at V came to 3 bases and at J to 7 bases, leaving 6 bases not matched to a gene. The V gene's germline CDR1 is SGHDT and CDR2 YYEEEE. Sequenced by immunoSEQ multiplex PCR; TCRdb stores in-frame clones only, minus some. This table holds tens of thousands of clones, 60% to 85% found once. The V call is TRBV5-6, the J call TRBJ2-2; the match to TRBD2 covers 16 bases. This clonotype was sampled from a human donor in good health. Sequencing was carried out using CD4+ T cells from PBMCs, cultured in vitro. CDR3 sequence reads: CASSWMGLAGGHGELFF. Written as DNA, the CDR3 is TGTGCCAGCAGCTGGATGGGACTAGCGGGAGGGCACGGGGAGCTGTTTTTT.